This T cell receptor (beta chain) was observed in a study of shared clonotypes between healthy human individuals (TCRdb year 2020). Background on the whole study: Two women and three men aged 18 to 49 years were included in the cohort. Per donor, three plates each were used for CD4 naive and CD4 memory, two for CD8 naive, and one for CD8 memory. Blood TCR repertoires of about 5 healthy adults were deeply sequenced to estimate repertoire size and the extent of clonotype sharing between individuals. To increase sequencing depth and limit assay-specific biases, different laboratories used diverse techniques to prepare libraries and sequence TCR repertoires. Between about 0.94 and 10 billion PBMCs per donor were obtained by leukapheresis. The research as a whole found: Rarefaction of sorted-subset datasets indicated incomplete sequencing despite the large sequencing depth. Naive subsets generally had larger estimated clonotype richness than memory subsets did. Pairwise subsampling indicated that sequencing depth was expected to affect the degree of clonotype sharing among donors. Across a few donors, roughly 5.1% of naive CD4, approximately 3.5% of naive CD8, 2.3% of memory CD4, and approximately 0.4% of memory CD8 clonotypes were shared. The small number of donors limited the genetic and exposure-history diversity represented. Sampling was restricted to blood, and TCR repertoires in tissues likely differ from the TCR repertoires found in blood. Higher generation probabilities were observed for clonotypes shared by all four sorted-subset donors than for non-shared clonotypes.

CD8 naive samples were obtained by positive selection for CCR7 among CD45RO-negative cells, yielding a CD45RA+CCR7+ population from which TemRA cells were excluded. Healthy HIV-negative adults with no recently reported acute infections or vaccinations were included as donors. Every donor was a Caucasian adult living in Nashville, Tennessee, USA. Blood was collected by leukapheresis, and PBMCs were isolated by Ficoll-Histopaque density gradient centrifugation and then cryopreserved in liquid nitrogen vapor phase. Analytical flow cytometry was used to check the purity and quantity of every magnetically sorted T cell population. From each sorted fraction, genomic DNA was isolated and quantified by UV absorbance on a Nanodrop 2000c. With respect to this clone: The target of this receptor is not known. No base qualities exist here, and no much larger clone lies one base off it.

Taken from the germline V gene, the CDR1 and CDR2 loops are MNHEY and SVGAGI. The CDR3 goes from the cysteine to the phenylalanine over 16 residues. Just CDR3 DNA is preserved here, 48 bases in frame from base 1. The junction carries 13 bases between V and J, which are trimmed by 0 bases and 5 bases respectively. Using the deep immunoSEQ assay, TCR CDR3 regions were amplified from genomic DNA by multiplex PCR. Extracted genomic DNA from each cell subset was distributed evenly across all wells of several immunoSEQ 96-well plates, and each plate was treated as a replicate. For sorted subsets, around 0.2 ug of genomic DNA, equivalent to some 33,000 T cell genomes, went into each replicate PCR. Purified libraries were measured with a Qubit 3.0 fluorometer, size-checked on a Bioanalyzer 2100, and measured again with the KAPA Library Quantification kit. Each immunoSEQ 96-well plate was sequenced on its own single-read 150-cycle Illumina NextSeq 550 flow cell. For the original study's pipeline: Because the immunoSEQ output included only junctional sequences and no quality scores, the filtering could not be the same as the filtering used for full-length reads. To assign V/J genes and CDR3, sequences were annotated against IMGT germline references using PyIR, a Python wrapper for IgBLAST v1.9. Reads with weak V/J assignments (E-value above 1e-6), missing CDR3, stop codons, out-of-frame junctions, or ambiguous translated residues were removed. V3J clonotypes were defined as sequences sharing the same inferred V gene, J gene, and CDR3 amino acid sequence. Percentage overlap between repertoires was computed as shared unique clonotypes divided by the size of the smaller repertoire. Repertoire richness was assessed with RTK rarefaction, the Chao1 estimator, and Recon v2.1 estimates of unobserved clonotypes. OLGA was used to compute generation probabilities for all TCRbeta clonotypes that the gDNA method yielded from several donors. TCRdb provides this immuneACCESS table in a form limited to in-frame rearrangements. Some clones are lacking; in checked studies, under half of them reflect an unresolved V gene, and why the rest are absent is not known. V and J calls and clone size are those listed in that table; D and trimming were worked out from the DNA. The sample profile shows around 2.1 million clones; about 93% of them were found once. The ten top clones hold over 1.5% of the sample.

The sequence links TRBV6-5 to TRBJ2-2, with the D gene not clear enough to name. The origin of this receptor is a man aged 18 to 29 in good health. Some clones in this sample may be carry-over from other donors' samples. Sequencing used naive CD8+ T cells from PBMCs. Interpreted using the paper, the cell subset or site label stands for: CD45RA+CCR7+. This receptor has the CDR3 CASSYSWTRLTGELFF. DNA sequence: TGTGCCAGCAGTTACTCGTGGACCCGGTTGACCGGGGAGCTGTTTTTT.